One sample yielded the 11 T cell receptor beta chains listed below, sequenced in a study of cytomegalovirus exposure and HLA in healthy donors. The PCR was carried out with 60 Vbeta primers and 13 Jbeta primers. Using immunoSEQ multiplex PCR, the repertoire was profiled, and TCRdb retains in-frame clones only, with some absent. The table shows around 140,000 clones, with about 70% occurring only once. Sequencing input: PBMCs. Source of these receptors: a male donor in good health and CMV-seronegative.

The chain uses TRBV4-1 and TRBJ1-5, with D tentatively TRBD1 (6 bases). CDR3 size: 15 residues. Trimming left V 2 bases short and J 1 base short, with 9 bases between. The germline V gene has CDR1 MGHRA and CDR2 YSYEKL. The CDR3 spells CASSQSGTSNQPQHF. DNA of the CDR3: TGCGCCAGCAGCCAATCCGGGACAAGCAATCAGCCCCAGCATTTT.

This chain uses TRBV28 with TRBJ2-7, with 7 bases fitting TRBD1. The CDR3 has 16 amino acids. The junction had 14 bases not matched to a gene; V was cut back by 7 bases and J by 2 bases. The germline CDR1 and CDR2 sequences are MDHEN and SYDVKM. Here the CDR3 reads CASNGYPGQGAYEQYF. The CDR3, as DNA: TGTGCCAGCAACGGTTACCCCGGGCAGGGGGCCTACGAGCAGTACTTC.

The chain couples TRBV29-1 to TRBJ2-5; maybe TRBD2 (5 bases). The V and J ends lost 4 bases and 1 base respectively, with 13 bases between them. The CDR3 has 14 amino acids. Germline CDR1 SQVTM, CDR2 ANQGSEA. This chain's CDR3 is CSVGGFGIQETQYF. Written as DNA, the CDR3 is TGCAGCGTTGGGGGATTCGGGATCCAAGAGACCCAGTACTTC.

As concerns this clone: The same CDR3 arises from other DNA sequences in this sample as well. The chain has TRBV18 and TRBJ1-1, with D uncertain. The V gene's germline CDR1 is KGHSH and CDR2 LQKENI. The CDR3 covers 14 residues. The ends were cut back, 1 base at V and 1 base at J, with 7 bases in the middle. CDR3 sequence: CASSPQGGNTEAFF. CDR3 DNA: TGTGCCAGCTCACCACAGGGAGGGAACACTGAAGCTTTCTTT.

The chain carries TRBV6-4 and TRBJ1-3; D is possibly TRBD1 (6 bases). Germline CDR1 MRHNA, CDR2 SNTAGT. CDR3 size: 19 residues. The V gene lost 5 bases and the J gene lost 0 bases, with 23 bases spanning the gap. The CDR3 DNA sequence: TGTGCCAGCAGTCTCGACAGGACAAAGACCCAGATCTCTGGAAACACCATATATTTT. This gives the protein CASSLDRTKTQISGNTIYF.

Here the CDR3 DNA reads TGTGCCAGCAGTTACTCACAGGCTCCGTACGAGCAGTACTTC. It translates to CASSYSQAPYEQYF. J is TRBJ2-7 and V is TRBV6-5; the D gene is possibly TRBD1 (5 bases). This CDR3 contains 14 residues. V was cut by 0 bases and J by 4 bases, with 10 bases left in between. The germline V gene encodes CDR1 MNHEY and CDR2 SVGAGI.

Only a few counts were recorded for this clone. The chain employs TRBV10-2 and TRBJ2-5; tentatively, D is TRBD1 (6 bases). Gene TRBJ2-7 matches the end of the DNA better, so the J call may be wrong. The CDR3 loop spans 14 amino acids. The V gene's germline CDR1 is WSHSY and CDR2 SAAADI. The CDR3 DNA reads as TGCGCCAGCCTTCTGACGACAGGTAGCTACGAGCAGTACTTC. It specifies CASLLTTGSYEQYF.

This clone was detected only a few times. V gene TRBV4-1 combines with J gene TRBJ2-1, with 7 bases aligning to TRBD2. CDR1 and CDR2 (germline): MGHRA, YSYEKL. This CDR3 comprises 14 residues. After removal of 1 base from V and 10 bases from J, the junction contained 7 bases not matched to a gene. The CDR3 sequence is CASSQASGREEQFF. The CDR3 nucleotides read TGCGCCAGCAGCCAAGCCTCGGGGAGGGAGGAGCAGTTCTTC.

This clone was seen just once. The chain links TRBV7-9 to TRBJ2-1; 9 bases fit TRBD2. The V segment lost 5 bases and the J segment 7 bases; nucleotides outside the gene matches: 3. This CDR3 is 13 amino acids long. The V gene's germline CDR1 is SEHNR and CDR2 FQNEAQ (reference sequence). The CDR3 DNA is TGTGCCAGCAGCCCGGCGGGGGGGAATGAGCAGTTCTTC. This gives the protein CASSPAGGNEQFF. The full variable domain, with the rest looked up from reference TRBV7-9 and TRBJ2-1, is DTGVSQNPRHKITKRGQNVTFRCDPISEHNRLYWYRQTLGQGPEFLTYFQNEAQLEKSRLLSDRFSAERPKGSFSTLEIQRTEQGDSAMYLCASSPAGGNEQFFGPGTRLTVL.

The chain employs TRBV28 and TRBJ2-7; TRBD2 agrees at 9 bases. The V gene's germline CDR1 is MDHEN and CDR2 SYDVKM. The CDR3 is 15 amino acids. The ends lost 3 bases at V and 4 bases at J; junction bases unmatched: 7. The CDR3 DNA reads as TGTGCCAGCAGTTTCCAGCCTGCGGGAGGGTACGAGCAGTACTTC. Amino acid sequence: CASSFQPAGGYEQYF.

The table lists this clone with a count of one. The chain uses TRBV5-4 and TRBJ1-2; D is perhaps TRBD1 (5 bases). The CDR3 length is 14 residues. Trimming shortened V by 4 bases and J by 4 bases, and 14 bases separated the two germline ends. CDR1 and CDR2 (germline): SGHNT, YYREEE (reference sequence). CDR3 DNA sequence: TGTGCCAGCAGCCTGATAGACAGACCCTATGGCTACACCTTC. This gives the protein CASSLIDRPYGYTF.